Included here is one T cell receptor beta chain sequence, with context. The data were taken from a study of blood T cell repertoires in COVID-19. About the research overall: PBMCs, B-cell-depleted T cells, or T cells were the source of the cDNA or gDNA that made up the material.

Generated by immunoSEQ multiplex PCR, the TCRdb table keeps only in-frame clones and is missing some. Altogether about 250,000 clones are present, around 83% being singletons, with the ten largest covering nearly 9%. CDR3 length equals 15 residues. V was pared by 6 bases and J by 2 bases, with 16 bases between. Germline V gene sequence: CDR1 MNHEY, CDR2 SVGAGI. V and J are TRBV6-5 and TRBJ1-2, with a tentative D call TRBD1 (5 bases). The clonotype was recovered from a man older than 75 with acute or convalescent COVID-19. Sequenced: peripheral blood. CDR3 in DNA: TGTGCCAGCAGCCGTGACACAGGCCCCAACTATGGCTACACCTTC. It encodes CASSRDTGPNYGYTF.